This TCR beta chain was recovered during a study of blood T cell repertoires in COVID-19. Whole-study context: The United States, Italy and Spain supplied acute and convalescent COVID-19 samples. PBMCs, B-cell-depleted T cells, or T cells were the source of the cDNA or gDNA that made up the material.

Authors' data handling: Reference gene primer amplification in the assay estimated nucleated cell counts. TCRdb keeps only in-frame clones here, not all; method: immunoSEQ multiplex PCR. That table is the source of V, J and clone size, and D and trimming were worked out from the DNA. The data contain tens of thousands of clones, about 85% of them seen just once; the ten biggest clones take up under 3%. This clone appeared once. Other DNA variants within this sample encode the same CDR3. CDR1 and CDR2 (germline): SNHLY, FYNNEI. This CDR3 spans 15 amino acids. Trimming shortened V by 4 bases and J by 0 bases, and 9 bases separated the two germline ends.

The receptor was derived from a woman aged 45-60 years with active or convalescent COVID-19. Sequencing was carried out using peripheral blood. The genes are TRBV2 and TRBJ2-2; D gene ambiguous. The chain's CDR3 is CASSAQRSNTGELFF. Written as DNA, the CDR3 is TGTGCCAGCAGTGCTCAGCGTTCGAACACCGGGGAGCTGTTTTTT.